Listed below are T cell receptor beta chains from one sample, sequenced in a study of cytomegalovirus exposure and HLA in healthy donors. Method: immunoSEQ multiplex PCR; TCRdb's copy keeps in-frame clones and lacks some. The sample carries roughly 180,000 clones, about four fifths recorded once. Sequencing used PBMCs. The source of these receptors is a woman aged 25 to 39 in good health and CMV-seropositive. Both conserved end residues are part of each CDR3. The D gene is left open where the match is weak. For some rows the clone size is stated as once, few or many, or as a class when expanded; others skip it.

D gene: TRBD2
V gene: TRBV6-6
J gene: TRBJ2-2
clone size: few
CDR3 DNA: TGTGCCAGCAGTTTCCCGGCGGGAGGGAACACCGGGGAGCTGTTTTTT
CDR3 protein: CASSFPAGGNTGELFF

D gene: TRBD2
V gene: TRBV29-1
J gene: TRBJ2-7
clone size: -
CDR3 DNA: TGCAGCACTTGGGAGACTAGCGGGAGCCGCGGTCACGAGCAGTACTTC
CDR3 protein: CSTWETSGSRGHEQYF

D gene: -
V gene: TRBV6-5
J gene: TRBJ1-2
clone size: -
CDR3 DNA: TGTGCCAGCAGTTACTCGATATGGGAGAACAACTATGGCTACACCTTC
CDR3 protein: CASSYSIWENNYGYTF

D gene: -
V gene: TRBV7-3
J gene: TRBJ2-7
clone size: -
CDR3 DNA: TGTGCCAGCAGCAGAACAGGGCACAACGAGCAGTACTTC
CDR3 protein: CASSRTGHNEQYF

D gene: -
V gene: TRBV4-2
J gene: TRBJ1-2
clone size: -
CDR3 DNA: TGTGCCAGCAGCCAAGGGGCGGCAGGGGATGGCTACACCTTC
CDR3 protein: CASSQGAAGDGYTF

D gene: TRBD1
V gene: TRBV9
J gene: TRBJ1-4
clone size: once
CDR3 DNA: TGTGCCAGCAGCGACACCTTAGACAGGGGCTCTGAAAAACTGTTTTTT
CDR3 protein: CASSDTLDRGSEKLFF

D gene: TRBD2
V gene: TRBV9
J gene: TRBJ2-4
clone size: few
CDR3 DNA: TGTGCCAGCAGCGTAGGTCTAGCGGGGGGACTAGCCAAAAACATTCAGTACTTC
CDR3 protein: CASSVGLAGGLAKNIQYF

D gene: TRBD2
V gene: TRBV10-2
J gene: TRBJ2-7
clone size: once
CDR3 DNA: TGCGCCAGCAGTGAGTCTTTCGGGACTAGCGGAAACTACGAGCAGTACTTC
CDR3 protein: CASSESFGTSGNYEQYF

D gene: TRBD1
V gene: TRBV7-9
J gene: TRBJ1-1
clone size: -
CDR3 DNA: TGTGCCAGCAGCTTAGCGCTGGACAGGATAGGCGAAGCTTTCTTT
CDR3 protein: CASSLALDRIGEAFF

D gene: TRBD1
V gene: TRBV6-1
J gene: TRBJ1-5
clone size: -
CDR3 DNA: TGTGCCAGCAGTGGGAGGACAGGGGTCCAGCCCCAGCATTTT
CDR3 protein: CASSGRTGVQPQHF

D gene: TRBD2
V gene: TRBV11-2
J gene: TRBJ2-1
clone size: few
CDR3 DNA: TGTGCCAGCAGCTTATTGGGAGCGGGGGTCTACAATGAGCAGTTCTTC
CDR3 protein: CASSLLGAGVYNEQFF

D gene: -
V gene: TRBV7-9
J gene: TRBJ1-1
clone size: -
CDR3 DNA: TGTGCCAGCAGCTTAGGTGGGGGCAACACTGAAGCTTTCTTT
CDR3 protein: CASSLGGGNTEAFF

D gene: -
V gene: TRBV5-4
J gene: TRBJ1-2
clone size: -
CDR3 DNA: TGTGCCAGCAGCTCGACAGCCTATGGCTACACCTTC
CDR3 protein: CASSSTAYGYTF

D gene: TRBD1
V gene: TRBV16
J gene: TRBJ2-7
clone size: few
CDR3 DNA: TGTGCCAGCAGCGCCCGGGACAGGGGGCATAAAGAGCAGTACTTC
CDR3 protein: CASSARDRGHKEQYF

D gene: TRBD2
V gene: TRBV25-1
J gene: TRBJ2-7
clone size: -
CDR3 DNA: TGTGCCAGCAGTGAGCGGGAGACATCCTACGAGCAGTACTTC
CDR3 protein: CASSERETSYEQYF

D gene: TRBD2
V gene: TRBV7-9
J gene: TRBJ2-7
clone size: -
CDR3 DNA: TGTGCCAGCAGCGTGACTAGCGGATACTCCTACGAGCAGTACTTC
CDR3 protein: CASSVTSGYSYEQYF

D gene: TRBD2
V gene: TRBV6-1
J gene: TRBJ2-7
clone size: -
CDR3 DNA: TGTGCCAGCAGTGAAAGACTAGCGGTTAGGGAGCAGTACTTC
CDR3 protein: CASSERLAVREQYF

D gene: -
V gene: TRBV6-5
J gene: TRBJ2-5
clone size: few
CDR3 DNA: TGTGCCAGCAGTTATGGGGCCTCGAGATCTACCGAGACCCAGTACTTC
CDR3 protein: CASSYGASRSTETQYF

D gene: TRBD2
V gene: TRBV7-6
J gene: TRBJ2-1
clone size: -
CDR3 DNA: TGTGCCAGCAGCTCCGCCCGGCTAGCGGGAGGTACGTACCGGAATGAGCAGTTCTTC
CDR3 protein: CASSSARLAGGTYRNEQFF

D gene: TRBD2
V gene: TRBV10-3
J gene: TRBJ2-3
clone size: -
CDR3 DNA: TGTGCCGCTACTAGCGGGATCACAGATACGCAGTATTTT
CDR3 protein: CAATSGITDTQYF

D gene: -
V gene: TRBV27
J gene: TRBJ2-3
clone size: -
CDR3 DNA: TGTGCCAGCAGACAACAGGGTAAGGGTCCAGATACGCAGTATTTT
CDR3 protein: CASRQQGKGPDTQYF

D gene: TRBD1
V gene: TRBV28
J gene: TRBJ1-4
clone size: few
CDR3 DNA: TGTGCCAGCGGTGGGACAGGGTTCGGTGAAAAACTGTTTTTT
CDR3 protein: CASGGTGFGEKLFF

D gene: -
V gene: TRBV5-1
J gene: TRBJ2-2
clone size: -
CDR3 DNA: TGCGCCAGCAACGTTAACATGCGACTGTCCGGGGAGCTGTTTTTT
CDR3 protein: CASNVNMRLSGELFF

D gene: TRBD1
V gene: TRBV14
J gene: TRBJ1-1
clone size: -
CDR3 DNA: TGTGCCAGCAGCCGCGGACAGGGATATACTGAAGCTTTCTTT
CDR3 protein: CASSRGQGYTEAFF

D gene: -
V gene: TRBV18
J gene: TRBJ1-2
clone size: -
CDR3 DNA: TGTGCCAGCTCAAAAATGGGGCGTTCAGCTAACTATGGCTACACCTTC
CDR3 protein: CASSKMGRSANYGYTF

D gene: -
V gene: TRBV6-5
J gene: TRBJ2-7
clone size: -
CDR3 DNA: TGTGCCAGCAGTTATCTAGACAGGTCCCACGAGCAGTACTTC
CDR3 protein: CASSYLDRSHEQYF

D gene: -
V gene: TRBV28
J gene: TRBJ1-2
clone size: -
CDR3 DNA: TGTGCCAGCAGTCTCCCGACAGAGAACGACTACACCTTC
CDR3 protein: CASSLPTENDYTF

D gene: TRBD1
V gene: TRBV5-6
J gene: TRBJ2-1
clone size: -
CDR3 DNA: TGTGCCAGCAGCCACCCTGACAGGGTTGAGCAGTTCTTC
CDR3 protein: CASSHPDRVEQFF

D gene: TRBD2
V gene: TRBV19
J gene: TRBJ2-1
clone size: -
CDR3 DNA: TGTGCCAGTAGTCCCATCCTAGCGGGCGGGAGGAATGAGCAGTTCTTC
CDR3 protein: CASSPILAGGRNEQFF

D gene: -
V gene: TRBV6-1
J gene: TRBJ1-5
clone size: -
CDR3 DNA: TGTGCCTCCCGGCGGTCCAGATATCAGCCCCAGCATTTT
CDR3 protein: CASRRSRYQPQHF

D gene: -
V gene: TRBV18
J gene: TRBJ1-1
clone size: -
CDR3 DNA: TGTGCCAGCTTCGGGGACTTCTTGAACACTGAAGCTTTCTTT
CDR3 protein: CASFGDFLNTEAFF

D gene: TRBD1
V gene: TRBV27
J gene: TRBJ2-1
clone size: -
CDR3 DNA: TGTGCCAGCAGTCCCGGACAGGGGGCGGCTGGAGGGCCGGTCACGGGGATCTATGAGCAGTTCTTC
CDR3 protein: CASSPGQGAAGGPVTGIYEQFF

D gene: -
V gene: TRBV4-1
J gene: TRBJ1-5
clone size: -
CDR3 DNA: TGCGCCAGCAGCCAAGAATGGGCGCCTGGAAATCAGCCCCAGCATTTT
CDR3 protein: CASSQEWAPGNQPQHF

D gene: -
V gene: TRBV4-3
J gene: TRBJ1-1
clone size: many
CDR3 DNA: TGCGCCAGCAGCCCAGGGGCGGGGAACACTGAAGCTTTCTTT
CDR3 protein: CASSPGAGNTEAFF

D gene: -
V gene: TRBV18
J gene: TRBJ2-3
clone size: -
CDR3 DNA: TGTGCCAGCTCAGAACCCTCTATAAGCACAGATACGCAGTATTTT
CDR3 protein: CASSEPSISTDTQYF

D gene: -
V gene: TRBV4-1
J gene: TRBJ2-1
clone size: once
CDR3 DNA: TGCGCCAGCAGCGCTATCGAGGGTAGGGCCAATGAGCAGTTCTTC
CDR3 protein: CASSAIEGRANEQFF

D gene: TRBD1
V gene: TRBV6-5
J gene: TRBJ1-5
clone size: -
CDR3 DNA: TGTGCCAGCAGTCTGACAGGGGGCACCAATCAGCCCCAGCATTTT
CDR3 protein: CASSLTGGTNQPQHF

D gene: -
V gene: TRBV7-6
J gene: TRBJ2-5
clone size: -
CDR3 DNA: TGTGCCAGCAGCTTAAGGGGGGGAAGAGAGACCCAGTACTTC
CDR3 protein: CASSLRGGRETQYF

D gene: TRBD1
V gene: TRBV5-4
J gene: TRBJ1-5
clone size: -
CDR3 DNA: TGTGCCAGCAGCCAGGGGGGAAAGGGACAGCCCCAGCATTTT
CDR3 protein: CASSQGGKGQPQHF

D gene: -
V gene: TRBV14
J gene: TRBJ1-1
clone size: few
CDR3 DNA: TGTGCCAGCAGCCCCTTCGCAGTGAACACTGAAGCTTTCTTT
CDR3 protein: CASSPFAVNTEAFF

D gene: -
V gene: TRBV6-1
J gene: TRBJ1-1
clone size: -
CDR3 DNA: TGTGCCACCCGCCCCCCCACAGGAAAAGCTTTCTTT
CDR3 protein: CATRPPTGKAFF